This entry features one T cell receptor beta chain sequence. The authors divided CD4+ cells into CD45RA+ naive and CD45RA-negative memory subsets. This CDR3 comprises 16 residues. CDR1 SGHRS and CDR2 YFSETQ come from the germline V gene. The J segment lost 7 bases and the V segment lost 3 bases, leaving 11 bases of the junction unmatched. At a deep level, the assay was run. Clones were read by immunoSEQ multiplex PCR, and TCRdb kept only the in-frame ones, dropping some. Of more than 2,000,000 clones in the sample, approximately 95% were seen once. The data stem from a study of shared clonotypes between healthy human individuals.

The receptor was derived from a man younger than 35 in good health. Some clones in this sample may be carry-over from other donors' samples. V and J are TRBV5-1 and TRBJ2-1; 9 bases are a match to TRBD2. Sequencing was done on a sample of naive CD4+ T cells from PBMCs. Noted subset: CD45RA+ positively selected. Written as DNA, the CDR3 is TGCGCCAGCAGCTCCTTAGGGATAGCGGGAGTGAATGAGCAGTTCTTC. It is translated as CASSSLGIAGVNEQFF.